The 8 T cell receptor beta chains presented below share a single source sample, sequenced in a study of response to subunit inactivated influenza vaccine. TCRdb reprocessed the RT-PCR reads via MiXCR and lists one record per CDR3 protein. This table has 150,000 to 200,000 distinct CDR3 sequences, about 11% appearing once. The sample was non-naive T cells sorted from PBMCs, taken 40 to 50 days after vaccination. These receptors all come from a man aged 45-65 years who received an inactivated influenza vaccine.

This clonotype was counted between two and nine times. The chain recombines TRBV27 with TRBJ1-5; D is ambiguous. This CDR3 spans 13 amino acids. Between the trimmed V and J ends, which lost 4 bases and 0 bases, there was a span of 4 bases. CDR1 is MNHEY and CDR2 is SMNVEV in the germline V gene (reference sequence). CDR3 nucleotide sequence: TGTGCCAGCAGTTATTATAGCAATCAGCCCCAGCATTTT. It specifies CASSYYSNQPQHF.

This clonotype showed up many times. V gene TRBV5-6 combines with J gene TRBJ1-2, with D maybe TRBD1 (5 bases). There are 12 residues in the CDR3. Germline loops: CDR1 SGHDT, CDR2 YYEEEE. V was trimmed by 3 bases and J by 8 bases, leaving 11 bases between them. CDR3 sequence: CASSSGTEGYTF. The DNA of the CDR3 is TGTGCCAGCAGCTCCGGGACGGAGGGCTACACCTTC. The complete variable domain, with remaining parts taken from reference TRBV5-6 and TRBJ1-2, reads DAGVTQSPTHLIKTRGQQVTLRCSPKSGHDTVSWYQQALGQGPQFIFQYYEEEERQRGNFPDRFSGHQFPNYSSELNVNALLLGDSALYLCASSSGTEGYTFGSGTRLTVV.

The chain recombines TRBV9 with TRBJ1-2; no firm D call. Germline CDR1 is SGDLS and CDR2 is YYNGEE. The CDR3 runs 15 residues. V was trimmed by 0 bases and J by 4 bases, leaving 13 bases between them. The CDR3 nucleotides are TGTGCCAGCAGCGTAGATGGCCAGGCGGTCTATGGCTACACCTTC. Its protein is CASSVDGQAVYGYTF.

J is TRBJ2-1 and V is TRBV2; D not resolved. CDR3 length: 13 residues. Germline CDR1 and CDR2: SNHLY and FYNNEI. The V gene lost 3 bases and the J gene lost 5 bases, with 8 bases spanning the gap. The CDR3 is CASSERGNNEQFF. DNA of the CDR3: TGTGCCAGCAGTGAGCGCGGAAACAATGAGCAGTTCTTC.

The V and J genes are TRBV6-2 or TRBV6-3 and TRBJ2-7, with D unclear. There are 13 residues in the CDR3. Germline V gene sequence: CDR1 MNHEY, CDR2 SVGEGT. V was cut by 6 bases and J by 3 bases, with 12 bases left in between. In DNA, the CDR3 is TGTGCCAGCAGCCGTTGGCCGCTCTACGAGCAGTACTTC. Translation: CASSRWPLYEQYF.

This clonotype was counted many times. The chain recombines TRBV5-1 with TRBJ2-2; no firm D call. Germline V gene lookup returns CDR1 SGHRS and CDR2 YFSETQ. The CDR3 contains 15 residues. V dropped 4 bases and J dropped 0 bases, with 10 bases sitting between them. The chain's CDR3 is CASSPHAANTGELFF. Written as DNA, the CDR3 is TGCGCCAGCAGCCCTCATGCGGCGAACACCGGGGAGCTGTTTTTT.

This clonotype was recorded a few times. The chain links TRBV24-1 to TRBJ2-3; 8 positions agree with TRBD2. This CDR3 comprises 16 residues. In germline, CDR1 is KGHDR, CDR2 SFDVKD. V was pared by 9 bases and J by 0 bases, with 10 bases of the junction left unmatched. The DNA for the CDR3 is TGTGCCACCTCCGGGGGGCGGGGGGTTAGCACAGATACGCAGTATTTT. Translation: CATSGGRGVSTDTQYF.

The genes are TRBV20-1 and TRBJ2-1; 7 positions agree with TRBD2. Germline loops: CDR1 DFQATT, CDR2 SNEGSKA (reference sequence). CDR3 size: 14 residues. The J segment lost 4 bases and the V segment lost 3 bases, leaving 6 bases of the junction unmatched. The CDR3 DNA is TGCAGTGCTAGTGTCCAGCGGGATTACAATGAGCAGTTCTTC. It translates to CSASVQRDYNEQFF.